Below, 19 T cell receptor beta chains from the same sample are listed, as sequenced in a study of cytomegalovirus exposure and HLA in healthy donors. PCR primers comprised 60 Vbeta and 13 Jbeta primers. TCRdb's copy holds only in-frame clones and misses some; the assay was immunoSEQ multiplex PCR. The repertoire holds 150,000 to 200,000 clones, with over 80% as singletons. Sequencing was done on a sample of PBMCs. Receptors originate from a woman in her forties or fifties in good health and CMV-seropositive.

This chain connects TRBV12-2 to TRBJ2-1; the table names TRBD2, a call not compared with the DNA. TRBV12-2 is a pseudogene segment. The CDR3 is 16 amino acids. The CDR3 DNA reads TGTGCAAGTCGCTTTCTCCTCCTTGCGGATCCCAATGAGCAGTTCTTC. Its protein product is CASRFLLLADPNEQFF.

The chain links TRBV6-1 to TRBJ1-1; D unclear. V dropped 3 bases and J dropped 5 bases, with 10 bases sitting between them. The CDR3 runs to 13 residues. Germline CDR1 MNHNS, CDR2 SASEGT. The CDR3 DNA reads as TGTGCCAGCAGTGACGGGATTCTAACTGAAGCTTTCTTT. It codes for CASSDGILTEAFF.

The gene calls are TRBV7-3 and TRBJ1-2; TRBD1 might be the D (6 bases). V lost 0 bases and J 2 bases, leaving 7 bases between the germline ends. The CDR3 runs to 14 residues. Germline V CDR1 and CDR2: SGHTA, FQGTGA. CDR3 residues: CASSLTDRNYGYTF. For the CDR3, the DNA is TGTGCCAGCAGCTTAACGGACAGAAACTATGGCTACACCTTC.

Of note for this clone: A junction boundary mismatches the germline segment, possibly from a read error. J is TRBJ2-7 and V is TRBV7-9; 12 nucleotides agree with TRBD1. This CDR3 contains 14 residues. Germline CDR1 SEHNR, CDR2 FQNEAQ (reference sequence). Here the CDR3 reads CSSSRGQGALEQYF. CDR3 nucleotides: TGTTCCAGCAGCCGGGGACAGGGGGCCTTAGAGCAGTACTTC.

This clone was counted between two and nine times. The chain combines TRBV19 with TRBJ2-1, with unresolved D. The ends were cut back, 1 base at V and 4 bases at J, with 8 bases in the middle. This CDR3 has 14 amino acids. The germline V gene has CDR1 LNHDA and CDR2 SQIVND (reference sequence). The CDR3 is CASSIGAWYNEQFF. CDR3 nucleotide sequence: TGTGCCAGTAGTATAGGGGCCTGGTACAATGAGCAGTTCTTC.

This clone was detected only a few times. J is TRBJ1-2 and V is TRBV2, with D possibly TRBD1 on 5 matching bases. Germline V gene data show CDR1 as SNHLY and CDR2 as FYNNEI. Trimming pared 6 bases from V and 3 bases from J, leaving 14 bases between. The CDR3 has 14 residues. CDR3 in DNA: TGTGCCAGCAGCGACATGACAGCCTACTATGGCTACACCTTC. Its translation: CASSDMTAYYGYTF.

This chain uses TRBV11-2 with TRBJ1-1, with 7 bases lining up with TRBD1. J gave up 5 bases and V 4 bases, and 10 bases lay outside the gene matches. This CDR3 contains 15 residues. The germline V gene has CDR1 SGHAT and CDR2 FQNNGV. CDR3 bases: TGTGCCAGCAGCTACACGGGACAGTCGGATACTGAAGCTTTCTTT. This translates into CASSYTGQSDTEAFF.

The rearrangement uses TRBV10-3 and TRBJ1-1; 8 bases match TRBD1. This CDR3 comprises 15 residues. CDR1 is ENHRY and CDR2 is SYGVKD in the germline V gene. Trimming cost V 3 bases and J 4 bases; bases outside gene matches: 7. The CDR3 DNA is TGTGCCATCAGTGAAGACAGGGGAGGGGGCACTGAAGCTTTCTTT. This sequence encodes CAISEDRGGGTEAFF.

The V call is TRBV6-1, the J call TRBJ2-7; 9 nucleotides align to TRBD1. The CDR3 has 14 amino acids. Unmatched junction bases numbered 6, after V lost 6 bases and J lost 3 bases. CDR1 is MNHNS and CDR2 is SASEGT in the germline V gene. CDR3 amino acids: CASRSTGGDYEQYF. Here the CDR3 DNA reads TGTGCCAGCAGGTCGACAGGGGGGGACTACGAGCAGTACTTC.

V gene TRBV4-1 combines with J gene TRBJ2-5; 9 bases line up with TRBD2. J was trimmed by 5 bases and V by 4 bases; bases with no gene match: 2. The CDR3 runs 13 residues. Per the germline V gene, CDR1 is MGHRA and CDR2 is YSYEKL. DNA for the CDR3: TGCGCCAGCAGCCGCGGGGGGGCCGAGACCCAGTACTTC. Amino acid sequence: CASSRGGAETQYF.

This chain uses TRBV27 with TRBJ2-2; 10 bases are shared with TRBD1. The CDR3 sequence is 15 residues long. The ends lost 5 bases at V and 7 bases at J; junction bases unmatched: 7. Germline assignment: CDR1 MNHEY and CDR2 SMNVEV (reference sequence). CDR3 in amino acids: CASSPGTGAYGELFF. In DNA form, the CDR3 reads TGTGCCAGCAGTCCTGGGACAGGGGCATACGGGGAGCTGTTTTTT.

The chain combines TRBV4-2 with TRBJ2-1; 14 bases line up with TRBD2. The germline V gene has CDR1 LGHNA and CDR2 YNFKEQ. The CDR3 length is 18 residues. The V segment lost 0 bases and the J segment 2 bases; nucleotides outside the gene matches: 3. The CDR3 bases are TGTGCCAGCAGCCAAGAGGGGACTAGCGGGGGACCCTACAATGAGCAGTTCTTC. Protein sequence: CASSQEGTSGGPYNEQFF.

The chain is built from TRBV11-2 and TRBJ2-3, with TRBD1 matching 8 bases. Trimming removed 5 bases from V and 0 bases from J; junction bases left unmatched: 7. Germline lookup yields CDR1 SGHAT and CDR2 FQNNGV. The CDR3 totals 16 residues. This CDR3 is CASSRRTGGSTDTQYF. The CDR3 DNA is TGTGCCAGCAGCCGACGAACAGGGGGGAGCACAGATACGCAGTATTTT.

V and J are TRBV6-1 and TRBJ2-7; D might be TRBD2 (6 bases). Germline V gene sequence: CDR1 MNHNS, CDR2 SASEGT. The CDR3 consists of 14 residues. The V end lost 10 bases, the J end lost 0 bases, and 16 bases lay between the germline ends. In DNA, the CDR3 is TGTGCCAACCAGGTTTCGGGGGACTCCTACGAGCAGTACTTC. The encoded protein is CANQVSGDSYEQYF.

This clone was seen a few times. The rearrangement links TRBV5-1 to TRBJ2-3; the D gene is possibly TRBD1 (5 bases). The V end was cut by 0 bases, the J end by 4 bases, with 12 bases between. CDR1 and CDR2 (germline): SGHRS, YFSETQ. This CDR3 comprises 15 residues. CDR3 DNA: TGCGCCAGCAGCTTGGAACTGAAGACAGCAGATACGCAGTATTTT. Protein: CASSLELKTADTQYF.

This clone came up a few times. The chain links TRBV30 to TRBJ2-6; TRBD2 is a possible D gene (5 bases). Germline loops: CDR1 GTSNPN, CDR2 SVGIG (reference sequence). The CDR3 loop spans 16 amino acids. The V and J ends lost 3 bases and 2 bases respectively, with 14 bases between them. The CDR3, as DNA: TGTGCCTGGAGCGAGGAGGTAGGACCTGGGGCCAACGTCCTGACTTTC. Translation gives CAWSEEVGPGANVLTF.

This clone was detected once. The chain employs TRBV7-6 and TRBJ2-2, with TRBD1 identical over 10 bases. Germline-derived CDR1 and CDR2 are SGHVS and FNYEAQ. With 5 bases clipped from V and 7 bases from J, the junction kept 7 bases outside the gene matches. The CDR3 covers 15 residues. This CDR3 reads CASSRDRGHIGELFF. The CDR3 bases are TGTGCCAGCAGCCGAGACAGGGGGCATATCGGGGAGCTGTTTTTT. The full variable domain, with the rest looked up from reference TRBV7-6 and TRBJ2-2, is GAGVSQSPRYKVTKRGQDVALRCDPISGHVSLYWYRQALGQGPEFLTYFNYEAQQDKSGLPNDRFSAERPEGSISTLTIQRTEQRDSAMYRCASSRDRGHIGELFFGEGSRLTVL.

This clone was found a few times. The chain carries TRBV6-5 and TRBJ2-7, with D possibly matching TRBD2 (7 bases). The CDR3 totals 15 residues. Looked up from germline, CDR1 is MNHEY and CDR2 is SVGAGI. Trimming pared 5 bases from V and 0 bases from J, leaving 14 bases between. The DNA for the CDR3 is TGTGCCAGCAGTAAGGGGGGGGCCAGCTCCTACGAGCAGTACTTC. It translates to CASSKGGASSYEQYF.

The CDR3 nucleotides read TGTGCCAGCAGCCAAGGTGACGGGTATCGCATTCAGTACTTC. Residues: CASSQGDGYRIQYF. This sequence joins TRBV4-2 and TRBJ2-4; unclear D gene. This CDR3 comprises 14 residues. The V and J ends lost 1 base and 9 bases respectively, with 13 bases between them. Germline V gene lookup returns CDR1 LGHNA and CDR2 YNFKEQ.